This T cell receptor beta chain was captured by sequencing in a study of beta chain features in type 1 diabetes (dated 2018 in TCRdb). Some background on the complete study: No differences in mean age, gender distribution, total cell number or subset yield were found between patients and healthy donors. A total of about 100 million sorted cells were examined across all samples, and RNA yield correlated strongly with the number of cells per subset. The study compared TCRB repertoires of sorted circulating CD4+ T cell subsets between recently diagnosed type 1 diabetes patients and matched healthy donors. Regulatory and stem cell-like memory subsets were obtained from only 8 patients and roughly eight healthy donors, while naive and central memory subsets were obtained from all 30 or so donors.

CDR3 length: 14 amino acids, cysteine to phenylalanine. CDR3 DNA only is kept here, 42 bases in frame from base 1. CDR1 and CDR2 (SGHTA, FQGTGA) derive from the germline V gene. V trim: 5 bases; J trim: 5 bases; unmatched bases: 6. The entire amount of isolated RNA was reverse transcribed using the High Capacity cDNA Reverse Transcription Kit, so the sequenced TCRB transcripts were expressed ones. Deep immunoSEQ sequencing was applied to naive, central memory and regulatory T cell samples, giving an average of roughly 3.3 million total reads per sample. Sorted cells were lysed in RLT buffer, and RNA was extracted using DNase-treated RNeasy Micro or Mini kits according to cell number. To prevent cross-contamination, each cell subset was processed individually, whereas patient and healthy donor samples were processed jointly. Using the immunoSEQ multiplex PCR, TCRB sequences were amplified from cDNA into 87-bp fragments spanning the CDR3 region. Sequencing of the amplicons was done on the Illumina HiSeq platform. Concerning the study's data processing: Synthetic template baselines were used to correct PCR bias computationally, reads within Hamming distance 2 were collapsed, and singletons that could not be merged were discarded. By aligning reads against IMGT, V, D and J genes, CDR3 length, and insertions or deletions at six rearrangement sites were assigned. Clonotype counts were normalized to sorted cell number within each subset before computing true diversity and Gini coefficients with the tcR R package. The overlap coefficient, calculated on TCRB nucleotide sequences, was used to quantify repertoire sharing. As a proxy for the pre-selection repertoire, out-of-frame TCRB sequences from naive cells were analyzed. TCRdb holds this immuneACCESS table with in-frame rearrangements only. Some clones are missing; in checked studies, unresolved V genes explain under half, and the rest has no known cause. The V and J calls and clone size were taken over from that table, and D and trimming were inferred from the DNA. The sample profile shows approximately 260,000 clones; 20% of them were found once. 0.028% of the sample is in the top ten clones.

Worth noting for this clone: The antigen it binds to is not known. Per-base quality was not reported, and no clone a single base away is much larger than it.

What the research found in general, with its limitations: In all four CD4+ subsets, TCRB CDR3 length was moderately but significantly shorter in type 1 diabetes patients. Because the HLA sub-analyses included only small numbers of individuals, any influence of HLA type on TCRB rearrangement was left unresolved. Naive, central memory and regulatory TCRB repertoires appeared to be more alike among patients than among healthy donors. Because cDNA was sequenced instead of genomic DNA, activated cells with high expression could be over-represented, although the groups did not differ in activation or CD3 levels. PCR may preferentially amplify shorter templates, but because patient and control samples were amplified and corrected together, any resulting skew would affect both groups equally. At VDJ recombination sites, type 1 diabetes patients had fewer insertions and more deleted nucleotides, which implies abnormalities in thymic rearrangement.

Each donor gave one peripheral blood draw, roughly 0.11 L on average, collected into heparinised tubes. A BD FACSAria II and a panel including CD45RO, CCR7, CD25, CD127, CD95 and CD27 were used to sort naive, central memory, regulatory and stem cell-like memory CD4+ T cells. Every sorted population had a purity above 95%. PBMCs were isolated right away by Lymphoprep density gradient centrifugation and were stained directly, without culture. So that batch effects would be minimized, each experiment stained and sorted samples in pairs, pairing one healthy donor with one patient. The source material was naive CD4+ T cells from blood. Read against the paper, the sample's cell subset or site label means: true naive CD4+ T cells. This receptor chain uses TRBV7-3 and TRBJ2-5; a stretch of 9 junction bases matches TRBD2. This receptor was obtained from a woman aged 40 to 50 with type 1 diabetes. The CDR3 has the sequence CASSPRGRGETQYF. The bases read TGTGCCAGCAGCCCCCGCGGGAGGGGCGAGACCCAGTACTTC.